The clone carrying this TCR beta chain was recorded at least ten times. Its antigen is unidentified. Time point denoted: newly diagnosed GD, antithyroid drugs for less than 3 months. PBMC-derived RNA was used for the TCR library. The data derive from a study of regulatory T cells in long-lasting Graves disease. The study's findings and limits: Persistent disease exhibited a predilection for TRBV28, TRBJ1-2 and TRBJ2-5.

Combining iRepertoire HTBI primers with Arm-PCR of CDR3 regions, the authors built TCR beta libraries. Each CDR3 protein gets one entry after TCRdb re-called the multiplex PCR reads with MiXCR. The table shows about 540,000 distinct CDR3 sequences, with roughly 13% occurring only once. Germline assignment: CDR1 DFQATT and CDR2 SNEGSKA (reference sequence). The CDR3 has 12 residues. V was shortened by 5 bases and J by 6 bases, with 13 bases between the two germline ends. The sample also formed part of further work on T cells in Graves' hyperthyroidism and ophthalmopathy. That report adds: Criteria for exclusion of patients were uncontrolled infection, other autoimmune disease, pregnancy or lactation.

Sequencing used peripheral blood mononuclear cells (PBMCs), obtained at new diagnosis, from a patient treated with antithyroid drugs. This receptor was obtained from a young man with Graves disease. This chain links TRBV20-1 with TRBJ1-2, with no clear D. This CDR3 reads CSAPPPTHGYTF. CDR3 nucleotide sequence: TGCAGTGCTCCACCCCCGACACATGGCTACACCTTC.